This T cell receptor beta chain was obtained from a study of T cells after posttransplantation cyclophosphamide. This clone was observed many times. Only in-frame clones appear in the TCRdb table, and some are missing; sequencing was by immunoSEQ multiplex PCR. The sample includes about 30,000 clones, none of them occurring once. This sequence originates from a woman aged 55-70 years in good health, CMV-negative, and a related stem cell transplant donor. The sample comprised PBMCs.

The CDR3 is CATTPGTGATNTIYF. The CDR3 DNA reads as TGTGCCACCACGCCAGGGACAGGGGCAACAAACACCATATATTTT. The J gene is TRBJ1-3, the V gene TRBV24-1; 10 bases are a match to TRBD1. The CDR3 extends over 15 amino acids. Germline V gives CDR1 KGHDR, CDR2 SFDVKD. V lost 8 bases to trimming and J lost 6 bases; unmatched junction nucleotides: 9.